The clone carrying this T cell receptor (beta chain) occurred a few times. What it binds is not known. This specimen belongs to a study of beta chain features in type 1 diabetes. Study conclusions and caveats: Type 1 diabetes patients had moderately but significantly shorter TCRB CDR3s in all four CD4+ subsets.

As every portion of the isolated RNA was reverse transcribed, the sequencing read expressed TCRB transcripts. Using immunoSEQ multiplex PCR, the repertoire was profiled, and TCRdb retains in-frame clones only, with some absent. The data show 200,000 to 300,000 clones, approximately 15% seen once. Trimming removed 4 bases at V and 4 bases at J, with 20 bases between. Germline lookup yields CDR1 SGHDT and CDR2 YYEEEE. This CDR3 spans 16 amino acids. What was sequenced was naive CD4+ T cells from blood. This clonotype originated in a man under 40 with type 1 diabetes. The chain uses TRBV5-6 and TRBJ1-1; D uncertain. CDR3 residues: CASSQYVSELGTEAFF. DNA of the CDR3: TGTGCCAGCAGCCAATACGTTTCGGAGCTTGGCACTGAAGCTTTCTTT.